The 4 T cell receptor beta chains listed next were all sequenced from one sample in a study of metastatic and nonmetastatic thyroid tumors. TCRdb reanalyzed the PCR reads via MiXCR. The sample records roughly 14,000 clones, around 23% being singletons. Patients were all untreated before their thyroid surgery. The sample was tumor tissue. These receptors originate from a female donor with papillary thyroid cancer or a benign thyroid nodule (not recorded which). Some clones in this sample may be carry-over from other donors' samples.

Many counts were recorded for this clone. The J gene is TRBJ1-2, the V gene TRBV7-2; D unresolved. This CDR3 has 13 residues. The germline CDR1 and CDR2 sequences are SGHTA and FQGNSA. Deletions cut 3 bases from V and 2 bases from J, with 7 bases between. The CDR3 loop is CASSFDKNYGYTF. Here the CDR3 DNA reads TGTGCCAGCAGCTTCGACAAGAACTATGGCTACACCTTC.

This clone was found many times. This may be a read error, as it is one base from a much larger clone. V and J are TRBV28 and TRBJ1-3; D call uncertain. CDR3 length: 17 amino acids. Trimming stripped 6 bases from V and 0 bases from J, with 18 bases between. Germline V gene sequence: CDR1 MDHEN, CDR2 SYDVKM. CDR3 sequence (DNA): TGTGCCAGCAGCCCCCCGACTTACCGGCTCTCTGGAAACACCATATATTTT. Translation: CASSPPTYRLSGNTIYF.

Ten or more counts support this clone. V usage is TRBV27 and J usage is TRBJ2-2; 8 bases map to TRBD2. Trimming removed 6 bases from V and 5 bases from J; junction bases left unmatched: 11. This CDR3 region has 16 residues. Germline V gene sequence: CDR1 MNHEY, CDR2 SMNVEV (reference sequence). The chain's CDR3 is CASSPPGGRSTGELFF. The CDR3 bases are TGTGCCAGCAGCCCCCCGGGGGGGAGGAGTACCGGGGAGCTGTTTTTT.

The chain joins TRBV5-4 to TRBJ1-1, with D hard to call. Germline V gene lookup returns CDR1 SGHNT and CDR2 YYREEE (reference sequence). Trimming left V 2 bases short and J 4 bases short, with 24 bases between. The CDR3 contains 18 residues. The CDR3 nucleotides read TGTGCCAGCAGCTTTACCCTAGATGGGCCTGGGGAATCCACTGAAGCTTTCTTT. Amino acid sequence: CASSFTLDGPGESTEAFF.